This section outlines one T cell receptor (beta chain) sequence together with its context. The antigen is not known. Looked up from germline, CDR1 is MNHNS and CDR2 is SASEGT. This CDR3 has 18 residues. V was cut by 4 bases and J by 4 bases, with 23 bases left in between. The data originate from a study of blood T cells in healthy people across ages. Findings and limits, study-wide: Per million T cells, TCR beta diversity dropped roughly linearly as age increased.

With a J-beta primer mix and a sample-barcoded 5' primer, a second PCR ran about 6 to 11 cycles. Via MiXCR, TCRdb re-called the 5' RACE reads, giving one row per CDR3 protein. Here the sample spans around 1,500,000 distinct CDR3 sequences, around 42% being singletons. This clonotype was sampled from a woman in her late teens or twenties in good health. The chain combines TRBV6-1 with TRBJ2-4; D assignment may be TRBD1 or TRBD2 (5 bases each). Material for sequencing was blood. The CDR3 reads CASSGGLLSTATKNIQYF. Here the CDR3 DNA reads TGTGCCAGCAGTGGAGGGTTATTATCGACAGCTACTAAAAACATTCAGTACTTC.